What follows are 12 T cell receptor beta chains derived from one specimen sequenced in a study of CD8+ T cells in alopecia areata. This sample's treatment: oral pan-JAK inhibitor, 5-10 mg twice daily. Isolated RNA was reverse transcribed into cDNA used as the sequencing template. The repertoire was sequenced with immunoSEQ multiplex PCR; TCRdb's copy has only in-frame clones and lacks some. Altogether about 270,000 clones are present, roughly 63% being singletons, with the ten largest covering 0.93%. This specimen consisted of CD4+ T cells sorted from blood, obtained at roughly week 53, from a patient treated with tofacitinib. These receptor sequences come from a human donor with alopecia areata.

The genes are TRBV5-4 and TRBJ2-7, with 8 bases fitting TRBD2. This CDR3 region has 14 residues. The germline V gene has CDR1 SGHNT and CDR2 YYREEE (reference sequence). The junction had 9 bases not matched to a gene; V was cut back by 4 bases and J by 6 bases. CDR3: CASSAITSGGEQYF. CDR3 bases: TGTGCCAGCAGCGCGATTACTAGCGGAGGCGAGCAGTACTTC. The full variable domain, its missing parts supplied by reference TRBV5-4 and TRBJ2-7, is ETGVTQSPTHLIKTRGQQVTLRCSSQSGHNTVSWYQQALGQGPQFIFQYYREEENGRGNFPPRFSGLQFPNYSSELNVNALELDDSALYLCASSAITSGGEQYFGPGTRLTVT.

In this sample, this clone turned up once. The chain is built from TRBV7-9 and TRBJ1-1; D remains ambiguous. Trimming cost V 2 bases and J 5 bases, with 9 bases left between them. Germline V gives CDR1 SEHNR, CDR2 FQNEAQ (reference sequence). This CDR3 region has 13 residues. In DNA form, the CDR3 reads TGTGCCAGCAGCTTAACAAGGGTTACTGAAGCTTTCTTT. Amino acid sequence: CASSLTRVTEAFF.

The rearrangement joins TRBV5-1 to TRBJ1-3; 10 nucleotides match TRBD1. J lost 3 bases, V lost 4 bases, and 4 bases had no gene match. This CDR3 is 15 amino acids long. CDR1 is SGHRS and CDR2 is YFSETQ in the germline V gene. CDR3 loop: CASSPGTGVGNTIYF. The CDR3 nucleotides are TGCGCCAGCAGCCCCGGGACAGGGGTTGGAAACACCATATATTTT.

In this sample, this clone turned up many times. The chain recombines TRBV11-1 with TRBJ1-1; TRBD1 matches 9 bases. J was trimmed by 4 bases and V by 5 bases; bases with no gene match: 11. The CDR3 covers 16 residues. CDR1 is SGHAT and CDR2 is FQDESV in the germline V gene (reference sequence). The DNA of the CDR3 is TGTGCCAGCAGCCCACGGACAGGGGCTAGGGTCACTGAAGCTTTCTTT. Translated: CASSPRTGARVTEAFF. The whole variable domain, remainder taken from reference TRBV11-1 and TRBJ1-1, is EAEVAQSPRYKITEKSQAVAFWCDPISGHATLYWYRQILGQGPELLVQFQDESVVDDSQLPKDRFSAERLKGVDSTLKIQPAELGDSAMYLCASSPRTGARVTEAFFGQGTRLTVV.

This clone was observed a handful of times. The rearrangement uses TRBV14 and TRBJ2-1, with a weak D call TRBD2 (7 bases). The CDR3 spans 17 residues. The V gene lost 0 bases and the J gene lost 7 bases, with 19 bases spanning the gap. Germline CDR1 SGHDN, CDR2 FVKESK. The CDR3 is CASSQDIWGGRRNEQFF. The DNA for the CDR3 is TGTGCCAGCAGCCAAGATATTTGGGGGGGCCGAAGAAATGAGCAGTTCTTC.

This clone was picked up one time. V and J are TRBV2 and TRBJ2-4; tentatively, D is TRBD1 or TRBD2 (5 bases each). CDR1 is SNHLY, CDR2 FYNNEI, per germline. This CDR3 spans 15 amino acids. V dropped 7 bases and J dropped 6 bases, with 19 bases sitting between them. CDR3 region: CASTEGTLGGNIQYF. The CDR3, as DNA: TGTGCCAGCACCGAGGGGACCTTGGGCGGAAACATTCAGTACTTC.

The sample holds a few counts of this clone. This chain uses TRBV20-1 with TRBJ2-7; D remains ambiguous. This CDR3 contains 11 residues. Germline V gene lookup returns CDR1 DFQATT and CDR2 SNEGSKA (reference sequence). V was clipped by 3 bases and J by 3 bases, with 6 bases between them. The CDR3 region has the DNA TGCAGTGCTAGTTTCGGCTACGAGCAGTACTTC. Its protein product is CSASFGYEQYF.

This clone was counted a few times. The rearrangement links TRBV11-1 to TRBJ1-1, with no clear D. The germline V gene encodes CDR1 SGHAT and CDR2 FQDESV (reference sequence). Trimming removed 4 bases from V and 5 bases from J, with 17 bases in between. CDR3 length: 15 amino acids. This CDR3 reads CASSSKASAGTEAFF. CDR3 bases: TGTGCCAGCAGCTCCAAGGCCTCGGCGGGTACTGAAGCTTTCTTT. Supplemented by reference TRBV11-1 and TRBJ1-1, the full variable domain reads EAEVAQSPRYKITEKSQAVAFWCDPISGHATLYWYRQILGQGPELLVQFQDESVVDDSQLPKDRFSAERLKGVDSTLKIQPAELGDSAMYLCASSSKASAGTEAFFGQGTRLTVV.

V is TRBV29-1 and J is TRBJ2-5; D is unresolved. Germline assignment: CDR1 SQVTM and CDR2 ANQGSEA. The CDR3 spans 13 residues. V was shortened by 4 bases and J by 5 bases, with 14 bases between the two germline ends. The CDR3 DNA follows: TGCAGCGTTGTGTTCCCAGGTTTGGAGACCCAGTACTTC. Protein sequence: CSVVFPGLETQYF.

The gene calls are TRBV18 and TRBJ1-2; a weak D match, TRBD1 (5 bases). Trimming pared 2 bases from V and 2 bases from J, leaving 12 bases between. Germline V gives CDR1 KGHSH, CDR2 LQKENI. This CDR3 spans 15 amino acids. In DNA form, the CDR3 reads TGTGCCAGCTCACCATCCAGGGAGTGGAACTATGGCTACACCTTC. This translates into CASSPSREWNYGYTF.

The table lists this clone with a few counts. This chain links TRBV19 with TRBJ1-2; D possibly corresponds to TRBD1 (5 bases). The germline V gene encodes CDR1 LNHDA and CDR2 SQIVND (reference sequence). V lost 7 bases and J lost 4, with 16 bases in between. This CDR3 is built from 14 residues. CDR3 sequence reads: CASTRDGRIYGYTF. CDR3 nucleotides: TGTGCCAGTACCCGGGACGGCAGGATCTATGGCTACACCTTC.

This chain links TRBV7-2 with TRBJ1-2; D uncertain. The CDR3 sequence is 14 residues long. The V gene lost 5 bases and the J gene lost 8 bases, with 18 bases spanning the gap. Germline lookup yields CDR1 SGHTA and CDR2 FQGNSA. The CDR3 is CASSPPGRQRGYTF. The CDR3 DNA reads as TGTGCCAGCAGCCCCCCCGGGCGCCAGAGAGGCTACACCTTC.